One and the same sample provided the 19 T cell receptor beta chains below, sequenced in a study of T cell responses to AZD1222 COVID-19 vaccine (dated by TCRdb to about 2021). The library was built by means of the immunoSEQ multiplex PCR assay. Imported from immuneACCESS, the table was reduced by TCRdb to in-frame sequences with V and J called. These copies leave out some clones; in studies compared against another copy, an unresolved V gene accounts for under half, and the cause of the remainder is not known. The sample records roughly 130,000 clones, around 94% of which are singletons. Roughly 7% of the sample goes to the ten largest clones. The intended sense of this specimen's time point label: baseline before first vaccination. The specimen was peripheral blood, collected on day 0 of AZD1222 vaccination. The source of these receptors is an adult in good health.

The rearrangement uses TRBV27 and TRBJ2-7; TRBD1 might be the D (6 bases). This CDR3 has 16 residues. Germline V gives CDR1 MNHEY, CDR2 SMNVEV (reference sequence). Trimming cost V 3 bases and J 3 bases, with 18 bases left between them. As DNA, the CDR3 is TGTGCCAGCAGTTTCGCCCCGGGACACTCGGTCTACGAGCAGTACTTC. Protein: CASSFAPGHSVYEQYF.

As DNA, the CDR3 is TGTGCCAGCAGTGGAACTAGCGGGATACTCGAGCAGTACTTC. This encodes CASSGTSGILEQYF. The chain combines TRBV2 with TRBJ2-7; 10 nucleotides match TRBD2. V was clipped by 4 bases and J by 6 bases; unmatched bases: 6. Per germline, CDR1 SNHLY and CDR2 FYNNEI. The CDR3 loop spans 14 amino acids.

This sequence joins TRBV12-3 or TRBV12-4 and TRBJ2-1, with a weak D call TRBD1 (6 bases). The V end was cut by 5 bases, the J end by 7 bases, with 12 bases between. There are 13 residues in the CDR3. CDR3 amino acids: CASSPRTGNEQFF. The CDR3 bases are TGTGCCAGCAGTCCGCGTACAGGGAATGAGCAGTTCTTC.

The chain uses TRBV11-2 and TRBJ2-6; no clear D gene. The germline V gene has CDR1 SGHAT and CDR2 FQNNGV. The CDR3 spans 16 residues. The germline V and J ends were trimmed by 1 base and 5 bases, with 12 bases remaining between them. This chain's CDR3 is CASSLASDLWANVLTF. CDR3 coding DNA: TGTGCCAGCAGCTTAGCCAGTGACCTTTGGGCCAACGTCCTGACTTTC.

V and J are TRBV6-5 and TRBJ1-1, with 8 nucleotides matching TRBD1. Trimming took 4 bases from V and 4 from J; bases not matched to a gene: 5. There are 14 residues in the CDR3. Looked up from germline, CDR1 is MNHEY and CDR2 is SVGAGI. This chain's CDR3 is CASSSRTGSTEAFF. As DNA, the CDR3 is TGTGCCAGCAGTTCCCGGACAGGGAGCACTGAAGCTTTCTTT.

The chain carries TRBV7-2 and TRBJ2-1, with 9 positions matching TRBD2. The CDR3 loop spans 16 amino acids. In germline, CDR1 is SGHTA, CDR2 FQGNSA. Germline trimming cut 3 bases from V and 5 bases from J; bases unmatched to any gene: 8. The CDR3 nucleotides read TGTGCCAGCAGCTTTACCGGGACTAGCCGCCACAATGAGCAGTTCTTC. Amino acids: CASSFTGTSRHNEQFF.

On this clone itself: Other DNA sequences in the same sample also yield this CDR3. V gene TRBV11-2 combines with J gene TRBJ1-6; D is possibly TRBD1 (5 bases). Trimming left V 0 bases short and J 9 bases short, with 12 bases between. This CDR3 has 15 residues. Germline V lookup: CDR1 SGHAT, CDR2 FQNNGV. This CDR3 is CASSLEGTGGSPLHF. The CDR3 bases are TGTGCCAGCAGCTTAGAGGGGACTGGGGGTTCACCCCTCCACTTT.

The gene calls are TRBV5-5 and TRBJ2-7; 10 bases agree with TRBD1. The germline V gene has CDR1 SGHKS and CDR2 YYEKEE (reference sequence). The trim removed 0 bases at V and 5 bases at J, leaving 5 bases unmatched. The CDR3 is 15 residues long. CDR3 region: CASSLGQGAFHEQYF. The DNA of the CDR3 is TGTGCCAGCAGCTTGGGACAGGGGGCTTTCCACGAGCAGTACTTC.

The rearrangement joins TRBV12-5 to TRBJ2-3; D remains unclear. CDR3 length: 10 residues. The V and J ends lost 4 bases and 6 bases respectively, with 2 bases between them. Per germline, CDR1 LGHNT and CDR2 FRNRAP. The CDR3 protein is CASGSDTQYF. The CDR3 DNA reads TGTGCTAGTGGTTCGGATACGCAGTATTTT. Full variable domain (missing parts from reference TRBV12-5 and TRBJ2-3): DARVTQTPRHKVTEMGQEVTMRCQPILGHNTVFWYRQTMMQGLELLAYFRNRAPLDDSGMPKDRFSAEMPDATLATLKIQPSEPRDSAVYFCASGSDTQYFGPGTRLTVL.

The V gene is TRBV7-9, the J gene TRBJ1-6; no firm D call. Germline values: CDR1 SEHNR, CDR2 FQNEAQ (reference sequence). The CDR3 sequence is 11 residues long. V was trimmed by 5 bases and J by 6 bases, leaving 2 bases between them. In nucleotides, the CDR3 is TGTGCCAGCAGCGGTAATTCACCCCTCCACTTT. This translates into CASSGNSPLHF. Using reference TRBV7-9 and TRBJ1-6 for the parts outside the CDR3, the full variable domain is DTGVSQNPRHKITKRGQNVTFRCDPISEHNRLYWYRQTLGQGPEFLTYFQNEAQLEKSRLLSDRFSAERPKGSFSTLEIQRTEQGDSAMYLCASSGNSPLHFGNGTRLTVT.

The rearrangement links TRBV19 to TRBJ1-5; D call uncertain. V shed 6 bases and J shed 0 bases, with 18 bases lying between them. The CDR3 has 17 residues. Germline V gives CDR1 LNHDA, CDR2 SQIVND (reference sequence). CDR3 sequence (DNA): TGTGCCAGTAGGACCCATGACCTCTCAGGTAGCAATCAGCCCCAGCATTTT. Protein sequence: CASRTHDLSGSNQPQHF.

The V call is TRBV2, the J call TRBJ1-6; 7 nucleotides align to TRBD1. This CDR3 contains 15 residues. V gave up 6 bases and J gave up 9 bases; unmatched junction bases: 11. Germline V lookup: CDR1 SNHLY, CDR2 FYNNEI. The CDR3 protein is CASRGTVPLGSPLHF. The CDR3 coding sequence is TGTGCCAGCAGAGGGACAGTTCCTTTGGGTTCACCCCTCCACTTT.

The chain employs TRBV2 and TRBJ2-3, with D perhaps being TRBD1 or TRBD2 (5 bases each). The CDR3 consists of 14 residues. Trimming removed 3 bases from V and 0 bases from J, with 7 bases in between. Per the germline V gene, CDR1 is SNHLY and CDR2 is FYNNEI. The CDR3 reads CASSDWGSTDTQYF. The CDR3 DNA reads TGTGCCAGCAGTGACTGGGGGAGCACAGATACGCAGTATTTT. Drawing the rest from reference TRBV2 and TRBJ2-3, the complete variable domain is EPEVTQTPSHQVTQMGQEVILRCVPISNHLYFYWYRQILGQKVEFLVSFYNNEISEKSEIFDDQFSVERPDGSNFTLKIRSTKLEDSAMYFCASSDWGSTDTQYFGPGTRLTVL.

V is TRBV24-1 and J is TRBJ2-2, with D possibly called TRBD1 or TRBD2 (6 bases each). Germline V lookup: CDR1 KGHDR, CDR2 SFDVKD. The CDR3 contains 16 residues. Trimming pared 4 bases from V and 5 bases from J, leaving 16 bases between. The CDR3 region is CATSDNVGGGTGELFF. The DNA for the CDR3 is TGTGCCACCAGTGACAACGTGGGGGGCGGGACCGGGGAGCTGTTTTTT.

The rearrangement joins TRBV11-2 to TRBJ1-4; no reliable D call. Germline V lookup: CDR1 SGHAT, CDR2 FQNNGV. The CDR3 extends over 14 amino acids. Trimming left V 0 bases short and J 3 bases short, with 5 bases between. This CDR3 reads CASSLEMANEKLFF. The CDR3 nucleotides are TGTGCCAGCAGCTTAGAGATGGCTAATGAAAAACTGTTTTTT.

The chain combines TRBV19 with TRBJ1-1; D unresolved. The germline gives CDR1 LNHDA, CDR2 SQIVND (reference sequence). The CDR3 spans 14 residues. The ends were cut back, 6 bases at V and 0 bases at J, with 11 bases in the middle. The CDR3 region is CASSPVKMNTEAFF. In DNA, the CDR3 is TGTGCCAGTAGCCCGGTCAAAATGAACACTGAAGCTTTCTTT.

The chain joins TRBV18 to TRBJ1-6; unclear D gene. CDR1 is KGHSH, CDR2 LQKENI, per germline. V was trimmed by 2 bases and J by 5 bases, leaving 10 bases between them. This CDR3 comprises 15 residues. The CDR3 coding sequence is TGTGCCAGCTCACCATCACGACTGGATAATTCACCCCTCCACTTT. Translation gives CASSPSRLDNSPLHF.

The J gene is TRBJ2-7, the V gene TRBV5-1; TRBD1 might be the D (6 bases). The CDR3 consists of 15 residues. The V gene lost 4 bases and the J gene lost 4 bases, with 18 bases spanning the gap. Per germline, CDR1 SGHRS and CDR2 YFSETQ. The CDR3 is CASSTGHRDIYEQYF. CDR3 nucleotide sequence: TGCGCCAGCAGCACAGGTCACCGGGACATATACGAGCAGTACTTC. The complete variable domain, with remaining parts taken from reference TRBV5-1 and TRBJ2-7, reads KAGVTQTPRYLIKTRGQQVTLSCSPISGHRSVSWYQQTPGQGLQFLFEYFSETQRNKGNFPGRFSGRQFSNSRSEMNVSTLELGDSALYLCASSTGHRDIYEQYFGPGTRLTVT.

J is TRBJ1-2 and V is TRBV29-1; D ambiguous. Trimming removed 7 bases at V and 1 base at J, with 13 bases between. In germline, CDR1 is SQVTM, CDR2 ANQGSEA. CDR3 length: 13 amino acids. CDR3: CSAYPHSNYGYTF. CDR3 nucleotides: TGCAGCGCCTACCCCCACAGTAACTATGGCTACACCTTC.